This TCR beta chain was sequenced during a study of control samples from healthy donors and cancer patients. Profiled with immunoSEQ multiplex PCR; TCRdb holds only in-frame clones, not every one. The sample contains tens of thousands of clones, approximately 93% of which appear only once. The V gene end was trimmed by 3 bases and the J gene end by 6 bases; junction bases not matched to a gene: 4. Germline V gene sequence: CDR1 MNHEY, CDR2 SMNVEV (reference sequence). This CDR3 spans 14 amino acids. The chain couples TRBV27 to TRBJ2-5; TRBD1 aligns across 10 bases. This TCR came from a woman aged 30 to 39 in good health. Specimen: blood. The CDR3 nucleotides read TGTGCCAGCAGTTTCCGGGACAGGGGCAAGACCCAGTACTTC. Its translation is CASSFRDRGKTQYF.